This T cell receptor (beta chain) was found in a study of HIV-infected patients and healthy controls. CDR3 length: 15 residues. V lost 2 bases to trimming and J lost 10 bases; unmatched junction nucleotides: 9. Germline V gene data show CDR1 as MNHNS and CDR2 as SASEGT. TCRdb reprocessed the 5' RACE reads with MiXCR, giving one entry per CDR3 protein. This table has 18,000 or so distinct CDR3 sequences, roughly a fifth appearing once. Sequencing was done on a sample of CD8+ T cells from blood. The TCR originated in a human donor in good health. The V call is TRBV6-1, the J call TRBJ2-1; 9 nucleotides line up with TRBD2. CDR3 sequence reads: CASSELAGPLGEQFF. CDR3 coding DNA: TGTGCCAGCAGTGAACTAGCGGGGCCCCTAGGAGAGCAGTTCTTC.